Listed below are T cell receptor beta chains from one sample, sequenced in a study of T cells in Graves' hyperthyroidism and ophthalmopathy. MiXCR was run by TCRdb on the multiplex PCR reads, yielding one entry per CDR3 protein. Of fewer than 700,000 distinct CDR3 sequences detected, around 15% appear once; the ten largest clones hold around 4%. The sample consisted of blood. All receptors come from a woman in her 30s with Graves' hyperthyroidism. Each CDR3 is given with its conserved first and last residue.

v_call: TRBV30; cdr3_aa: CAWSVPGTVTYEQYF
v_call: TRBV20-1; cdr3_aa: CSARDIWGRSETQYF
v_call: TRBV19; cdr3_aa: CATRQGYSTEAFF
v_call: TRBV7-2; cdr3_aa: CASSLRGGYTF
v_call: TRBV5-1; cdr3_aa: CASTPTNSYGYTF
v_call: TRBV28; cdr3_aa: CASSLWGGGAETEAFF
v_call: TRBV20-1; cdr3_aa: CSVGTRRPQHF
v_call: TRBV5-1; cdr3_aa: CASSWRANTGELFF
v_call: TRBV19; cdr3_aa: CASSIRSRYSNQPQHF
v_call: TRBV20-1; cdr3_aa: CSASDYQETQYF
v_call: TRBV6-2/TRBV6-3; cdr3_aa: CASSYGANTGELFF
v_call: TRBV6-2/TRBV6-3; cdr3_aa: CASSYSSASSYNEQFF
v_call: TRBV28; cdr3_aa: CASSSPLDNPLEQYF
v_call: TRBV15; cdr3_aa: CATSRTDRNQPQHF
v_call: TRBV5-6; cdr3_aa: CASRFGDREAEQYF